This TCR beta chain was identified during a study of cytomegalovirus exposure and HLA in healthy donors. Overall study findings and caveats: It was reportedly the case that the classifier diagnosed cytomegalovirus status with high specificity and sensitivity.

Germline CDR1 is SGHAT and CDR2 is FQDESV (reference sequence). Trimming shortened V by 1 base and J by 5 bases, and 8 bases separated the two germline ends. This CDR3 is built from 14 residues. A remark on this clone: As yet, its antigen is unknown.

This PCR relied on a set of 60 Vbeta primers and 13 Jbeta primers. Data came from immunoSEQ multiplex PCR; TCRdb stores just in-frame clones and leaves some out. The sample lists more than 110,000 clones, around 72% occurring once. The specimen sequenced was PBMCs. The sequence was obtained from a middle-aged woman in good health and CMV-seronegative. V is TRBV11-1 and J is TRBJ2-2, with a weak D call TRBD1 (5 bases). The CDR3 protein is CASSLGGRTGELFF. Here the CDR3 DNA reads TGTGCCAGCAGCTTAGGGGGCAGGACCGGGGAGCTGTTTTTT.